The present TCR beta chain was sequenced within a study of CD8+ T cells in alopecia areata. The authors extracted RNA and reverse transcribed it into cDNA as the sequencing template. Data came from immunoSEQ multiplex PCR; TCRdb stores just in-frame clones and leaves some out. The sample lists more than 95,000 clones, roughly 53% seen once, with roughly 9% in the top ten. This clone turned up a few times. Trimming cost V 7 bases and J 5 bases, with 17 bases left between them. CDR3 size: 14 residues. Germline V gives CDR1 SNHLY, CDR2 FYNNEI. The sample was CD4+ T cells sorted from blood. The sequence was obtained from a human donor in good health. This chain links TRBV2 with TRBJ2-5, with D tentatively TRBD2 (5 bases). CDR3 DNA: TGTGCCAGCATGAAAAGTCTAGCCGGCGAGACCCAGTACTTC. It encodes CASMKSLAGETQYF.